The 17 T cell receptor beta chains below all came from one sample that was sequenced in a study of blood T cells in healthy people across ages (dated by TCRdb to between 2015 and 2016). Library creation used 5' RACE. Sequencing was carried out with an Illumina HiSeq 2500. A second roughly 7 to 12 cycle PCR used a sample-barcoded 5' primer and a J-beta primer mix. TCRdb took the public reads, trimmed them with fastp at Q25, ran MiXCR for clone calling and kept in-frame beta chains. Merged by CDR3 protein, the rows form single entries marked with the most common genes and DNA. For this sample there are about 1,500,000 distinct CDR3 sequences; 28% appear just once. 6.5% to 8.5% of the sample comes from the top ten. The material sequenced was blood. Every receptor here comes from a woman aged 25 to 39 in good health.

A note on this clonotype: One end of the junction does not line up with germline, which may come from a read error. The chain is built from TRBV12-3 or TRBV12-4 and TRBJ2-3; 9 positions agree with TRBD2. The CDR3 totals 15 residues. CDR3 DNA sequence: TGTGCCGGCAGTTCCGGGACTAGCAATACAGATACGCAGTATTTT. This encodes CAGSSGTSNTDTQYF.

This clonotype has more than one count but fewer than ten. The chain links TRBV20-1 to TRBJ1-1; D might be TRBD1 (5 bases). The V end lost 3 bases, the J end lost 0 bases, and 11 bases lay between the germline ends. Germline lookup yields CDR1 DFQATT and CDR2 SNEGSKA (reference sequence). The CDR3 is 14 residues long. CDR3 residues: CSASGAAMNTEAFF. The CDR3 DNA reads TGCAGTGCTAGTGGGGCAGCCATGAACACTGAAGCTTTCTTT.

The chain is built from TRBV5-1 and TRBJ2-7; the match to TRBD2 covers 11 bases. Per germline, CDR1 SGHRS and CDR2 YFSETQ. V trimming: 3 bases; J trimming: 4 bases; junction bases outside the gene matches: 3. The CDR3 is 14 residues long. CDR3 DNA: TGCGCCAGCAGCTCTCCTAGCGGGGGGTACGAGCAGTACTTC. Its translation: CASSSPSGGYEQYF.

The rearrangement uses TRBV7-2 and TRBJ1-2; D ambiguous. The CDR3 loop spans 13 amino acids. With 3 bases removed from V and 4 bases from J, the gap between germline ends came to 9 bases. Germline CDR1 SGHTA, CDR2 FQGNSA. CDR3 protein: CASSLTSSYGYTF. The CDR3 DNA reads TGTGCCAGCAGCTTGACATCCTCCTATGGCTACACCTTC.

This clonotype was observed a single time. The CDR3 bases are TGCAGCGTTGAAGATCCGGACAGGGAAAATGAAAAACTGTTTTTT. Translating it yields CSVEDPDRENEKLFF. V usage is TRBV29-1 and J usage is TRBJ1-4, with 8 nucleotides matching TRBD1. Germline V gene sequence: CDR1 SQVTM, CDR2 ANQGSEA. The CDR3 is 15 amino acids. V trimming: 0 bases; J trimming: 5 bases; junction bases outside the gene matches: 5.

The sample holds many counts of this clonotype. The V call is TRBV3-1, the J call TRBJ2-1; D is unclear. Germline V CDR1 and CDR2: LGHDT, YNNKEL (reference sequence). V lost 0 bases, J lost 12 bases, and 12 bases lay in between. This CDR3 comprises 13 residues. This chain's CDR3 is CASSQEALSAQFF. CDR3 nucleotide sequence: TGTGCCAGCAGCCAAGAAGCCTTATCGGCGCAGTTCTTC.

The rearrangement uses TRBV29-1 and TRBJ2-5, with D tentatively TRBD2 (7 bases). The germline CDR1 and CDR2 sequences are SQVTM and ANQGSEA. This CDR3 region has 13 residues. The V gene lost 7 bases and the J gene lost 5 bases, with 17 bases spanning the gap. The CDR3 reads CSGGGARRETQYF. The CDR3 DNA follows: TGCAGCGGGGGGGGGGCTAGGCGGGAGACCCAGTACTTC.

V gene TRBV5-1 combines with J gene TRBJ1-1; 10 positions match TRBD1. The CDR3 extends over 14 amino acids. V lost 0 bases to trimming and J lost 11 bases; unmatched junction nucleotides: 7. Germline V gene lookup returns CDR1 SGHRS and CDR2 YFSETQ. This CDR3 is CASSLDGTGVEAFF. CDR3 bases: TGCGCCAGCAGCTTGGATGGGACAGGGGTCGAGGCTTTCTTT.

For this clonotype: An end of the junction does not agree with germline; a read error may underlie this. The V and J genes are TRBV27 and TRBJ2-5; 9 bases are shared with TRBD2. Germline CDR1 is MNHEY and CDR2 is SMNVEV (reference sequence). The CDR3 totals 14 residues. CDR3 bases: TGTGCCGGCAGCCGGGGGACTAGCTCAGAGACCCAGTACTTC. Protein sequence: CAGSRGTSSETQYF.

A few counts support this clonotype. The chain combines TRBV4-1 with TRBJ2-1; 9 nucleotides align to TRBD1. CDR1 MGHRA and CDR2 YSYEKL come from the germline V gene. V was clipped by 4 bases and J by 5 bases; unmatched bases: 18. This CDR3 is built from 19 residues. The CDR3: CASSRGLVSRDRDHNEQFF. Here the CDR3 DNA reads TGCGCCAGCAGCCGGGGTTTAGTATCCCGGGACAGGGACCACAATGAGCAGTTCTTC.

The rearrangement links TRBV5-1 to TRBJ2-5; D not resolved. The CDR3 has 13 amino acids. The V end lost 0 bases, the J end lost 6 bases, and 9 bases lay between the germline ends. Per germline, CDR1 SGHRS and CDR2 YFSETQ. CDR3 amino acids: CASSLAEPKTQYF. The CDR3 DNA sequence: TGCGCCAGCAGCTTGGCCGAGCCTAAGACCCAGTACTTC.

The genes are TRBV21-1 and TRBJ1-5; the DNA was not compared with TRBD1, the D call given in the table. TRBV21-1 is marked as a pseudogene. CDR3 length: 14 residues. The DNA for the CDR3 is TGTGCCAGCGGCCACAGGGCGTACAATCAGCCCCAGCATTTT. Translating it yields CASGHRAYNQPQHF.

This clonotype was counted between two and nine times. The chain carries TRBV20-1 and TRBJ2-7; the match to TRBD1 covers 7 bases. Unmatched junction bases numbered 16, after V lost 3 bases and J lost 2 bases. This CDR3 comprises 17 residues. Per the germline V gene, CDR1 is DFQATT and CDR2 is SNEGSKA (reference sequence). CDR3 coding DNA: TGCAGTGCTAGCCAACGACGGGTTGACAGGGTGGCCTACGAGCAGTACTTC. Amino acid sequence: CSASQRRVDRVAYEQYF.

The chain carries TRBV27 and TRBJ2-3; 7 bases agree with TRBD1. V lost 5 bases, J lost 4 bases, and 6 bases stayed unmatched. This CDR3 has 14 amino acids. The germline CDR1 and CDR2 sequences are MNHEY and SMNVEV (reference sequence). The chain's CDR3 is CASSITGAADTQYF. In nucleotides, the CDR3 is TGTGCCAGCAGTATAACAGGGGCGGCAGATACGCAGTATTTT.

Here the CDR3 DNA reads TGTGCCAGCAGTTATCTAACGGCCTACGAGCAGTACTTC. As protein: CASSYLTAYEQYF. V usage is TRBV6-6 and J usage is TRBJ2-7; D is uncertain. Germline V CDR1 and CDR2: MNHNY, SVGAGI (reference sequence). The CDR3 runs to 13 residues. V was pared by 3 bases and J by 2 bases, with 8 bases between.

This clonotype was seen ten or more times. The rearrangement joins TRBV5-1 to TRBJ1-2, with D possibly TRBD1 on 5 matching bases. Germline CDR1 reads SGHRS; CDR2 reads YFSETQ. V lost 1 base and J 10 bases, leaving 17 bases between the germline ends. This CDR3 region has 14 residues. CDR3 in amino acids: CASSLFSMDIPYTF. CDR3 sequence (DNA): TGCGCCAGCAGCTTGTTCAGTATGGACATTCCCTACACCTTC. Together with reference TRBV5-1 and TRBJ1-2, the CDR3 gives the full variable domain: KAGVTQTPRYLIKTRGQQVTLSCSPISGHRSVSWYQQTPGQGLQFLFEYFSETQRNKGNFPGRFSGRQFSNSRSEMNVSTLELGDSALYLCASSLFSMDIPYTFGSGTRLTVV.

The chain is built from TRBV7-3 and TRBJ2-6; maybe TRBD2 (5 bases). V lost 4 bases, J lost 0 bases, and 13 bases lay in between. The CDR3 has 17 amino acids. Looked up from germline, CDR1 is SGHTA and CDR2 is FQGTGA. The chain's CDR3 is CASSSPGLYSGANVLTF. The CDR3 nucleotides are TGTGCCAGCAGCTCCCCCGGACTGTACTCTGGGGCCAACGTCCTGACTTTC.